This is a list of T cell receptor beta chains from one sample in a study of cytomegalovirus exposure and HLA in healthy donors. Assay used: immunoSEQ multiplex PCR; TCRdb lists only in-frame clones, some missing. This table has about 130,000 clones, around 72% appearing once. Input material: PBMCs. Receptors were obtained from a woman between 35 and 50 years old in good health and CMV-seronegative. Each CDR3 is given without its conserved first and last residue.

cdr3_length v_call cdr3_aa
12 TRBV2 ASSEMGQGKGYT
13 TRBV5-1 ASSLVTGTNEKLF
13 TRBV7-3 ASSLRRDRGYEAF
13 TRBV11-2 ASSPRTGGWNEQF
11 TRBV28 ASSLLGTGEAF
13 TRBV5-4 ASSQEGRAKNSQY
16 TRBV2 ASSVPNQWAGAYNEQF
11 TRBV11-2 ASLSGTSYEQY
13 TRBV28 ASSLYGPGDTEAF
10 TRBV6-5 ASSRGNTEAF
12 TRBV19 ASTPGLGLKGYT
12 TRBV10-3 AIRGGGNTGELF
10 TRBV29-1 SVGEQGETQY
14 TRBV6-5 ASSYHRGDNHGELF
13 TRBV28 ASSLSDSRPDTQY
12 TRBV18 ASSPPGATDTQY
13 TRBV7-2 ASSPRTGGRQPQH
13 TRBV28 ASSLYTGRNTEAF
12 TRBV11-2 ASSLGTNNYGYT
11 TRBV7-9 ATKPAGSGEAF
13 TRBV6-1 ASSRRGQDTGELF
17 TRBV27 ASTPLGDSAGLSTDTQY
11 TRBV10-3 AISGSRDQPQH
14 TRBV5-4 ASSGGPLAGGGEQY
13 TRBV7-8 ASSSSGQGVLEQY
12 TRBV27 ASRKDLEYNEQF
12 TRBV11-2 ASSLELAAYEQY
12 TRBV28 ASSPGSPGNTIY
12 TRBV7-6 ASSGGANTGELF
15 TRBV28 ASSPLKKGARGTEAF
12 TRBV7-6 ASSFPTSQDEQF
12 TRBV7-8 ASSLPGGSPEAF
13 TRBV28 ASFSGGRSADTQY
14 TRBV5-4 ASSPVGRSGRNEQY
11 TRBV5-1 ASSLLQAQGAF
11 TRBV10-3 AITGSGTDTQY
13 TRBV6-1 ASSTADRGIGEAF